This T cell receptor beta chain was obtained from a study of blood T cell repertoires in COVID-19. Study summary: Samples of COVID-19 (acute and convalescent) were obtained from the United States, Italy and Spain. In each case, the material was cDNA or gDNA derived from T cells, B-cell-depleted T cells, or PBMCs.

Original processing methods: Estimated nucleated cell counts came from reference gene primer amplification. Profiling relied on immunoSEQ multiplex PCR, and the TCRdb table lists in-frame clones only, not all of them. V and J calls and clone size are as listed in that table; D and trimming were resolved from the DNA. The sample consists of about 68,000 clones, more than 70% of them appearing once. CDR1 MNHNS and CDR2 SASEGT come from the germline V gene. V trimming: 2 bases; J trimming: 5 bases; junction bases outside the gene matches: 6. This CDR3 region has 14 residues. This chain joins TRBV6-1 and TRBJ2-7; 7 nucleotides align to TRBD2. The receptor was derived from a man aged 45 to 65 with active COVID-19. The sequenced material came from peripheral blood. The DNA for the CDR3 is TGTGCCAGCAGTGAAAGGGCGGGGGTTGACGAGCAGTACTTC. Its protein product is CASSERAGVDEQYF.